This TCR beta chain was captured in a study of blood T cell repertoires in COVID-19. The V gene's germline CDR1 is MDHEN and CDR2 SYDVKM. With 4 bases removed from V and 10 bases from J, the gap between germline ends came to 13 bases. The CDR3 runs 12 residues. Libraries were prepared by immunoSEQ multiplex PCR; TCRdb keeps only in-frame clonotypes and omits some of them. The data contain about 260,000 clones, about 87% of them singletons. The V and J genes are TRBV28 and TRBJ1-1, with D perhaps TRBD1 (6 bases). This clonotype was sampled from a woman aged 70 to 79 with COVID-19, enrolled during active disease. The sample was peripheral blood. The CDR3 nucleotides are TGTGCCAGCAGTTCACAGGGTATAGCAGCTTTCTTT. This codes for CASSSQGIAAFF.